Listed below are T cell receptor beta chains from one sample, sequenced in a study of early T cells in non-severe SARS-CoV-2 infection. TCRdb re-derived calls from the 5' RACE reads in MiXCR, one entry per CDR3 protein. This table holds about 35,000 distinct CDR3 sequences, 4.5% to 7% found once. The specimen comprised whole blood, sampled at baseline. Receptor source: an adult who was a healthcare worker with PCR-confirmed SARS-CoV-2 infection or an uninfected control (not recorded which). Both conserved end residues are part of each CDR3. The D gene is left open where the match is weak. The size entry is marked missing in some rows and otherwise reads once, few, many or a size class.

clone size | D gene | J gene | V gene | CDR3 DNA | CDR3 protein
many | . | TRBJ2-3 | TRBV20-1 | TGCAGTGCTCCAAACTTAGGAGATACGCAGTATTTT | CSAPNLGDTQYF
many | TRBD2 | TRBJ2-1 | TRBV12-5 | TGTGCTAGTGGTTTTGGGGCGGGGGGACCTACCTACAATGAGCAGTTCTTC | CASGFGAGGPTYNEQFF
many | TRBD1 | TRBJ2-5 | TRBV25-1 | TGTGCCAGCAGTGTGGGACAGGGTGTGAAGACCCAGTACTTC | CASSVGQGVKTQYF
many | . | TRBJ2-7 | TRBV20-1 | TGCAGTGCTAGAGGTCCAGGGTTTTACGAGCAGTACTTC | CSARGPGFYEQYF
few | TRBD1 | TRBJ2-1 | TRBV6-4 | TGTGCCAGCAGTGATGGACAGGACAGGGGCGAAAAACTCACAATCTACAATGAGCAGTTCTTC | CASSDGQDRGEKLTIYNEQFF
. | TRBD2 | TRBJ2-7 | TRBV3-1 | TGTGCCAGCAGCCTGGGACTAGCGGGAGGCTGTCACTTC | CASSLGLAGGCHF
few | . | TRBJ2-5 | TRBV29-1 | TGCAGCACCGACCGGGCCCACGAGACCCAGTACTTC | CSTDRAHETQYF
many | . | TRBJ2-5 | TRBV5-5 | TGTGCCAGCACCTCGCCCGGGGGGCCCCAAGAGACCCAGTACTTC | CASTSPGGPQETQYF
many | TRBD1 | TRBJ2-7 | TRBV7-2 | TGTGCCAGCAGCGAGACAGGGGAAAGGGTCGAGCAGTACTTC | CASSETGERVEQYF
few | TRBD2 | TRBJ2-5 | TRBV7-9 | TGTGCCAGCAGCTCGCCGGGGGGAAGAGAGACCCAGTACTTC | CASSSPGGRETQYF
many | TRBD2 | TRBJ2-3 | TRBV9 | TGTGCCAGCAGCCCTAGCGGGAGGGCCTCCACAGATACGCAGTATTTT | CASSPSGRASTDTQYF
many | . | TRBJ1-3 | TRBV6-6 | TGTGCCAGCAGCCCAGGGGCGGCTGGAAACACCATATATTTT | CASSPGAAGNTIYF
many | . | TRBJ1-6 | TRBV6-5 | TGTGCCAGCAGTTACTCTTACGGGGATAATTCACCCCTCCACTTT | CASSYSYGDNSPLHF
many | . | TRBJ2-3 | TRBV27 | TGTGCCAGCCATCGAGTTGACACAGATACGCAGTATTTT | CASHRVDTDTQYF
many | TRBD2 | TRBJ2-1 | TRBV7-9 | TGTGCCAGCAGCTTAGGGGCGGGAGGGCCGTCCTACAATGAGCAGTTCTTC | CASSLGAGGPSYNEQFF
many | TRBD1 | TRBJ2-5 | TRBV7-8 | TGTGCCAGCAGGGACAGGGCCCCTCCGCCAGGGCAAGAGACCCAGTACTTC | CASRDRAPPPGQETQYF
few | . | TRBJ1-1 | TRBV19 | TGTGCCAGTAGTACGGGGAATGAAGCTTTCTTT | CASSTGNEAFF
many | . | TRBJ1-1 | TRBV12-3/TRBV12-4 | TGTGCCAGCAGCTATGGCAACACTGAAGCTTTCTTT | CASSYGNTEAFF
few | . | TRBJ2-5 | TRBV7-9 | TGTGCCCTCCCCGGGCTAGCTAGCGAGACCCAGTACTTC | CALPGLASETQYF
many | . | TRBJ2-2 | TRBV12-3/TRBV12-4 | TGTGCCAGCAGTCCCCCCGGGTTCACCGGGGAGCTGTTTTTT | CASSPPGFTGELFF
many | TRBD1 | TRBJ2-7 | TRBV14 | TGTGCCAGCAGGATACAGGGGGAGGTGCAGTACTTC | CASRIQGEVQYF
many | . | TRBJ2-7 | TRBV4-1 | TGCGCCAGCAGCAACACCCCGGGGTACGAGCAGTACTTC | CASSNTPGYEQYF
many | . | TRBJ2-1 | TRBV7-2 | TGTGCCAGCAGCTTAATGGAGGTCAATGAGCAGTTCTTC | CASSLMEVNEQFF
few | . | TRBJ2-7 | TRBV7-9 | TGTGCCAGCAGCCGCGGTGAGGTGGAAGAGCAGTACTTC | CASSRGEVEEQYF
few | TRBD2 | TRBJ2-5 | TRBV4-2 | TGTGCCAGCAGCCAAGGAGTTAAGGCTAGCGGAGAGACCCAGTACTTC | CASSQGVKASGETQYF
many | . | TRBJ2-3 | TRBV5-5 | TGTGCCAGCAGCGACTCCTTTAGACGGATCACAGATACGCAGTATTTT | CASSDSFRRITDTQYF
many | . | TRBJ2-4 | TRBV5-4 | TGTGCCAGCAGCTTCCTTCCACGGGCCCCGGGCATTCAGTACTTC | CASSFLPRAPGIQYF
many | . | TRBJ1-2 | TRBV7-6 | TGTGCCAGCAGCTTAGCGGCAGGGTTTAACTATGGCTACACCTTC | CASSLAAGFNYGYTF
few | TRBD1 | TRBJ1-5 | TRBV27 | TGTGCCAGCAGTTTATCAGGAGGGACAGTTACAAATCAGCCCCAGCATTTT | CASSLSGGTVTNQPQHF